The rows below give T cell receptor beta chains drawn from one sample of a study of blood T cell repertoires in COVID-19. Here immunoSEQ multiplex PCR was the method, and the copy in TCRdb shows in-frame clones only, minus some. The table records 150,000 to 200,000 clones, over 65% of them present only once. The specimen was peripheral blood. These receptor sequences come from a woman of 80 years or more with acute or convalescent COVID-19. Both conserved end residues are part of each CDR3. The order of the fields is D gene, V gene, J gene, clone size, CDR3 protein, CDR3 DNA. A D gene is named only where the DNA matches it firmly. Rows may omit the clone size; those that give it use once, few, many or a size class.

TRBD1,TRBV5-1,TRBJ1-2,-,CASSLGTGEGYTF,TGCGCCAGCAGCTTGGGGACAGGGGAAGGCTACACCTTC
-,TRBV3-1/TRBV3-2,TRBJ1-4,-,CASSQGGTWAGKGNGEKLFF,TGTGCCAGCAGCCAAGGTGGAACTTGGGCAGGGAAGGGAAATGGCGAAAAACTGTTTTTT
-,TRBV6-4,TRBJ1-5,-,CATSMTENQPQHF,TGTGCCACCTCAATGACAGAGAATCAGCCCCAGCATTTT
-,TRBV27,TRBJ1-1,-,CASSMRTPNTEAFF,TGTGCCAGCAGTATGAGGACACCGAACACTGAAGCTTTCTTT
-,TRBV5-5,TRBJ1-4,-,CASMVDSTTNEKLFF,TGTGCCAGCATGGTCGACTCGACAACTAATGAAAAACTGTTTTTT
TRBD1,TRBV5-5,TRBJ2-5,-,CASSFEAQTGGKETQYF,TGTGCCAGCAGCTTCGAAGCCCAGACAGGGGGGAAAGAGACCCAGTACTTC
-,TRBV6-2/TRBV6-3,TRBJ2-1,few,CASSIMLGATEQFF,TGTGCCAGCAGTATAATGTTGGGGGCCACTGAGCAGTTCTTC
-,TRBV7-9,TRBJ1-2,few,CASSLAIGRGNYGYTF,TGTGCCAGCAGCTTAGCGATTGGCAGGGGAAACTATGGCTACACCTTC
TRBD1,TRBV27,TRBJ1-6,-,CASSRWTGGSNNSPLHF,TGTGCCAGCAGTCGATGGACAGGGGGTTCGAATAATTCACCCCTCCACTTT
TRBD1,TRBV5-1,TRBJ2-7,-,CASSLGATGDEQYF,TGCGCCAGCAGCTTGGGGGCAACAGGGGACGAGCAGTACTTC
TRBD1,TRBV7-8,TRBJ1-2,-,CASSSAGQGLGGYTF,TGTGCCAGCAGCTCCGCCGGACAGGGATTGGGGGGCTACACCTTC
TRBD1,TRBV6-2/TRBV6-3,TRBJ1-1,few,CASSRPGQGDFF,TGTGCCAGCAGTCGTCCGGGACAGGGCGACTTCTTT
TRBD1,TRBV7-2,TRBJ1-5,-,CASSPATGISNQPQHF,TGTGCCAGCAGCCCTGCGACAGGGATTAGCAATCAGCCCCAGCATTTT
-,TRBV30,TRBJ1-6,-,CAWRGGTYNSPLHF,TGTGCCTGGAGAGGCGGGACCTATAATTCACCCCTCCACTTT
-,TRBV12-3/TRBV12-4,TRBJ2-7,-,CASSVSSGEQYF,TGTGCCAGCAGTGTCTCCTCGGGCGAGCAGTACTTC
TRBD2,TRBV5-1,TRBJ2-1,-,CASSIGTSLTTPDEQFF,TGCGCCAGCAGCATAGGGACTAGCTTAACAACCCCCGATGAGCAGTTCTTC
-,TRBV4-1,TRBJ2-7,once,CASSQEVGSYEQYF,TGCGCCAGCAGCCAAGAAGTGGGGAGCTACGAGCAGTACTTC
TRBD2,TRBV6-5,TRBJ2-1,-,CASSSGTSGNNEQFF,TGTGCCAGCAGCTCAGGGACTAGCGGGAACAATGAGCAGTTCTTC
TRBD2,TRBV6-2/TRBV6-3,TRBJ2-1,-,CASSYGTSGDYNEQFF,TGTGCCAGCAGTTACGGGACTAGCGGGGACTACAATGAGCAGTTCTTC
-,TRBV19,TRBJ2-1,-,CASTVEAVVYNEQFF,TGTGCCAGTACCGTTGAAGCGGTAGTCTACAATGAGCAGTTCTTC
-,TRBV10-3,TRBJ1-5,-,CAISDQDSYNQPQHF,TGTGCCATCAGTGACCAGGACAGCTACAATCAGCCCCAGCATTTT
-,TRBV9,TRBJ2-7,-,CASSQGSAYEQYF,TGTGCCAGCAGCCAGGGGTCAGCATACGAGCAGTACTTC
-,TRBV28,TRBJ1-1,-,CASSPPSRPNTEAFF,TGTGCCAGCAGTCCCCCCTCGCGGCCGAACACTGAAGCTTTCTTT
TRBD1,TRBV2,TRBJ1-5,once,CASRPGTGSEQPQHF,TGTGCCAGCAGGCCCGGGACAGGGTCGGAGCAGCCCCAGCATTTT
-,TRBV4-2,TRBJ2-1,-,CASSQGVAGVGDNEQFF,TGTGCCAGCAGCCAAGGAGTGGCCGGGGTGGGCGACAATGAGCAGTTCTTC
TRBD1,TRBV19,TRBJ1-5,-,CASRTGQGGIGNQPQHF,TGTGCCAGTAGAACAGGACAGGGGGGGATTGGAAATCAGCCCCAGCATTTT
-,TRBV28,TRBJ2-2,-,CASTGRTGKGTGELFF,TGTGCCAGCACGGGGCGAACAGGGAAGGGCACCGGGGAGCTGTTTTTT
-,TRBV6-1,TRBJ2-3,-,CASSDSPRFTDTQYF,TGTGCCAGCAGTGATTCCCCGCGGTTCACAGATACGCAGTATTTT
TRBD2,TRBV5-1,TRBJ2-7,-,CASSLGPGLAAYEQYF,TGCGCCAGCAGCTTGGGACCGGGACTAGCGGCCTACGAGCAGTACTTC
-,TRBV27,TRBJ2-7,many,CASSKAGGPREQYF,TGTGCCAGCAGTAAGGCCGGGGGGCCCCGGGAGCAGTACTTC
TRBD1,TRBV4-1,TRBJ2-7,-,CASSQDRDSYEQYF,TGCGCCAGCAGCCAAGACCGGGACAGCTACGAGCAGTACTTC
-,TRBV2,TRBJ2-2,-,CASTDPSSGGRTNTGELFF,TGTGCCAGCACGGACCCATCCTCAGGAGGCAGGACGAACACCGGGGAGCTGTTTTTT
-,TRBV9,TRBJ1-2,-,CASSPGQPGGYGYTF,TGTGCCAGCAGCCCCGGCCAGCCGGGGGGCTATGGCTACACCTTC
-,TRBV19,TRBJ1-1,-,CASSRPTGGNTEAFF,TGTGCCAGTAGTCGCCCGACAGGTGGGAACACTGAAGCTTTCTTT
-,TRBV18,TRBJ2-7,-,CASSPASATGPYEQYF,TGTGCCAGCTCACCAGCGTCGGCGACAGGACCCTACGAGCAGTACTTC
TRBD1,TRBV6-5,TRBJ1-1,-,CASYSGDRANTEAFF,TGTGCCAGCTACTCGGGGGACAGGGCTAACACTGAAGCTTTCTTT
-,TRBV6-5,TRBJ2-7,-,CASSYGIGSNDEQYF,TGTGCCAGCAGTTACGGTATCGGGAGTAACGACGAGCAGTACTTC
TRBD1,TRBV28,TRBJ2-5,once,CASSFGRGRAETQYF,TGTGCCAGCAGTTTCGGTAGGGGGCGAGCAGAGACCCAGTACTTC
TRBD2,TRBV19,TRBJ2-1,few,CASSAGLAGSSYNEQFF,TGTGCCAGTAGTGCCGGACTAGCGGGGAGCTCCTACAATGAGCAGTTCTTC
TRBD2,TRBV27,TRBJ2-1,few,CASSSVGIAGPSEQFF,TGTGCCAGCAGTTCGGTCGGGATAGCGGGACCATCCGAGCAGTTCTTC
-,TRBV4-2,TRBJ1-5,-,CASSPWTDSNQPQHF,TGTGCCAGCAGCCCCTGGACAGATAGCAATCAGCCCCAGCATTTT
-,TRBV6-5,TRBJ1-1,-,CASRHGWDTEAFF,TGTGCCAGCAGACACGGGTGGGACACTGAAGCTTTCTTT
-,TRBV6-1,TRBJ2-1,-,CASSERPGDEQFF,TGTGCCAGCAGTGAGCGGCCTGGAGATGAGCAGTTCTTC
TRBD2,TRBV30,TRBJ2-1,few,CACTPASGYYNEQFF,TGTGCCTGTACCCCCGCTAGCGGGTACTACAATGAGCAGTTCTTC
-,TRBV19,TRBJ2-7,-,CASRGGVWYEQYF,TGTGCCAGTAGAGGGGGAGTTTGGTACGAGCAGTACTTC
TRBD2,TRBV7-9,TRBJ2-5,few,CASSLARGSGRAEETQYF,TGTGCCAGCAGCTTAGCGCGAGGTAGCGGGAGGGCGGAGGAGACCCAGTACTTC
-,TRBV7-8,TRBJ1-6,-,CASSPRRDRDSPLHF,TGTGCCAGCAGCCCACGCAGGGATAGAGATTCACCCCTCCACTTT
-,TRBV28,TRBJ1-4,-,CASSREDATNEKLFF,TGTGCCAGCAGTCGAGAGGATGCAACTAATGAAAAACTGTTTTTT
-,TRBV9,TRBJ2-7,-,CASSGVGKGEEQYF,TGTGCCAGCAGCGGCGTAGGTAAGGGAGAGGAGCAGTACTTC
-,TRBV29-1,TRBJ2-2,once,CSVGGRGGADTGELFF,TGCAGCGTGGGTGGACGAGGGGGAGCGGACACCGGGGAGCTGTTTTTT